Listed here are 13 T cell receptor beta chains from one sample, sequenced in a study of shared clonotypes between healthy human individuals. Repertoires were generated with immunoSEQ multiplex PCR, while TCRdb's copy carries only in-frame clones and drops some. The table shows a few hundred thousand clones, with about 96% occurring only once. Sequenced sample: memory CD8+ T cells sorted from blood. Specified subset: CD45RO+ cells pooled with CCR7-negative TemRA cells. The receptors stem from a man aged 25-45 years in good health.

V and J are TRBV6-5 and TRBJ2-7, with 9 bases matching TRBD2. CDR1 and CDR2 from the germline V gene are MNHEY and SVGAGI. The CDR3 extends over 14 amino acids. The junction had 7 bases not matched to a gene; V was cut back by 4 bases and J by 6 bases. CDR3 residues: CASSLGGRAGEQYF. CDR3 in DNA: TGTGCCAGCAGTTTGGGCGGGAGGGCCGGCGAGCAGTACTTC.

This chain links TRBV5-6 with TRBJ1-3; 7 bases are shared with TRBD1. Germline values: CDR1 SGHDT, CDR2 YYEEEE. The CDR3 extends over 15 amino acids. With V trimmed by 4 bases and J by 2 bases, 6 bases remained unmatched. CDR3 bases: TGTGCCAGCAGCCCAGGGGGAATAACTGGAAACACCATATATTTT. This gives the protein CASSPGGITGNTIYF.

The chain is built from TRBV28 and TRBJ2-5; the match to TRBD1 covers 11 bases. The CDR3 is 15 residues long. Per the germline V gene, CDR1 is MDHEN and CDR2 is SYDVKM. V shed 6 bases and J 5 bases; nucleotides not matched to a gene: 8. The CDR3 DNA sequence: TGTGCCAGCAGGACGGACAGGGGGCCTAAGGAGACCCAGTACTTC. Translating it yields CASRTDRGPKETQYF.

J is TRBJ2-7 and V is TRBV28; no firm D call. Trimming pared 5 bases from V and 3 bases from J, leaving 8 bases between. Germline CDR1 MDHEN, CDR2 SYDVKM. The CDR3 loop spans 12 amino acids. CDR3 DNA: TGTGCCAGCAGTGTCAACCACTACGAGCAGTACTTC. Its protein product is CASSVNHYEQYF.

This clone was detected once. V and J are TRBV19 and TRBJ2-7; TRBD1 is a possible D gene (6 bases). The CDR3 totals 15 residues. Germline V gene lookup returns CDR1 LNHDA and CDR2 SQIVND (reference sequence). Trimming stripped 4 bases from V and 1 base from J, with 14 bases between. This chain's CDR3 is CASSRAPGQSYEQYF. The DNA for the CDR3 is TGTGCCAGTAGTAGAGCGCCAGGACAGTCCTACGAGCAGTACTTC.

The V gene is TRBV4-1, the J gene TRBJ2-5; 10 bases line up with TRBD2. Germline lookup yields CDR1 MGHRA and CDR2 YSYEKL. The CDR3 covers 16 residues. V was clipped by 0 bases and J by 5 bases; unmatched bases: 6. Written as DNA, the CDR3 is TGCGCCAGCAGCCAAGATTGGACTAGCGGTTGCGAGACCCAGTACTTC. The encoded protein is CASSQDWTSGCETQYF.

This chain uses TRBV18 with TRBJ2-7; tentatively, D is TRBD2 (6 bases). V was clipped by 3 bases and J by 4 bases, with 10 bases between them. This CDR3 is built from 13 residues. Germline values: CDR1 KGHSH, CDR2 LQKENI. The CDR3 sequence: CASSPPSAYEQYF. DNA of the CDR3: TGTGCCAGCTCACCTCCTAGCGCATACGAGCAGTACTTC.

The rearrangement uses TRBV14 and TRBJ2-7; the D gene is possibly TRBD2 (6 bases). From germline, CDR1 is SGHDN and CDR2 FVKESK. The CDR3 extends over 15 amino acids. Trimming shortened V by 3 bases and J by 2 bases, and 14 bases separated the two germline ends. CDR3 protein: CASSHAAGLTYEQYF. The DNA for the CDR3 is TGTGCCAGCAGCCACGCGGCGGGGTTAACCTACGAGCAGTACTTC.

The chain joins TRBV12-2 to TRBJ1-1. TRBV12-2 is assigned pseudogene status. The CDR3 loop spans 13 amino acids. The CDR3 loop reads CASRPLMNTEAFF. The CDR3 DNA follows: TGTGCAAGTCGCCCCCTCATGAACACTGAAGCTTTCTTT.

This rearrangement joins TRBV30 to TRBJ2-3; 9 bases agree with TRBD2. CDR1 is GTSNPN and CDR2 is SVGIG in the germline V gene (reference sequence). With 2 bases clipped from V and 6 bases from J, the junction kept 3 bases outside the gene matches. The CDR3 loop spans 13 amino acids. CDR3: CAWSLSGRDTQYF. The CDR3 DNA is TGTGCCTGGAGTTTGAGCGGGAGGGATACGCAGTATTTT.

About this clone: At the DNA level, this CDR3 is encoded by other sequences in the same sample as well. The chain recombines TRBV7-9 with TRBJ2-7, with D tentatively TRBD1 (6 bases). Germline assignment: CDR1 SEHNR and CDR2 FQNEAQ (reference sequence). Trimming took off 3 bases at V and 0 bases at J, with 6 bases between the two ends. The CDR3 extends over 13 amino acids. Here the CDR3 DNA reads TGTGCCAGCAGCTTGGGACACTCCTACGAGCAGTACTTC. This gives the protein CASSLGHSYEQYF.

The V call is TRBV4-1, the J call TRBJ2-1; D unclear. This CDR3 spans 12 amino acids. Trimming cost V 3 bases and J 3 bases, with 3 bases left between them. From germline, CDR1 is MGHRA and CDR2 YSYEKL. The CDR3 DNA is TGCGCCAGCAGCCACTTCTACAATGAGCAGTTCTTC. Translating it yields CASSHFYNEQFF.

This sequence joins TRBV9 and TRBJ2-3; 8 positions match TRBD1. In germline, CDR1 is SGDLS, CDR2 YYNGEE. The V gene end was trimmed by 2 bases and the J gene end by 5 bases; junction bases not matched to a gene: 7. The length of the CDR3 is 15 residues. The CDR3 DNA sequence: TGTGCCAGCAGCGTCGACCCAGGGGGCCAAGATACGCAGTATTTT. This sequence encodes CASSVDPGGQDTQYF. Full variable domain (rest looked up from reference TRBV9 and TRBJ2-3): DSGVTQTPKHLITATGQRVTLRCSPRSGDLSVYWYQQSLDQGLQFLIQYYNGEERAKGNILERFSAQQFPDLHSELNLSSLELGDSALYFCASSVDPGGQDTQYFGPGTRLTVL.